The source of this T cell receptor (beta chain) is a study of molecular identifiers for immune sequencing clone quantification. This clonotype appeared a few times. Its antigen is as yet unknown. Naive CD8 library inputs spanned roughly 17,000 to 1,100,000 sorted cells and 10%, 30% or 50% RNA. The CD8+CD4-CCR7+CD45RA+ phenotype defined the sorted naive CD8 T cells. Germline CDR1 is SEHNR and CDR2 is FQNEAQ (reference sequence). The CDR3 is 12 amino acids. Trimming pared 4 bases from V and 9 bases from J, leaving 10 bases between. Methods described previously were used for bulk TCR libraries, and listed TCR primers were applied. Using its own MiXCR run on the PCR reads, TCRdb lists one record per CDR3 protein. Altogether a few hundred thousand distinct CDR3 sequences are present, 24% being singletons, with the ten largest covering 0.65% to 0.95%. Study-wide results and caveats: Clones that had above 20 RNA copies took up over 97% of effector molecules but under 1% in naive cells.

The clonotype comes from a human donor in good health. Some libraries in this study had Jurkat cell RNA spiked in. The chain employs TRBV7-9 and TRBJ2-1; no clear D. The sample consisted of naive CD8+ T cells from blood, with Jurkat cell RNA spiked in. Subset given: FACS-sorted CD8+CD4-CCR7+CD45RA+ naive T cells. CDR3 nucleotides: TGTGCCAGCAGCTGGAACATTGTTGAGCAGTTCTTC. Translated: CASSWNIVEQFF. Combining the CDR3 with reference TRBV7-9 and TRBJ2-1 gives the whole variable domain DTGVSQNPRHKITKRGQNVTFRCDPISEHNRLYWYRQTLGQGPEFLTYFQNEAQLEKSRLLSDRFSAERPKGSFSTLEIQRTEQGDSAMYLCASSWNIVEQFFGPGTRLTVL.